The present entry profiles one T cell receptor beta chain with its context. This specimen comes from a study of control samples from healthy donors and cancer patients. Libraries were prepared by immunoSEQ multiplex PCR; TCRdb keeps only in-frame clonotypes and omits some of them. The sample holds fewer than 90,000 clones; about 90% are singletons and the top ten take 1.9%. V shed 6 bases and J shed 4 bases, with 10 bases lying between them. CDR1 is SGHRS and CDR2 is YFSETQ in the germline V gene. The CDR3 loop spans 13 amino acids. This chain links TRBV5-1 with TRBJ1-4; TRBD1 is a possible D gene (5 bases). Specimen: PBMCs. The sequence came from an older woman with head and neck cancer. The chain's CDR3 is CASTRGVNEKLFF. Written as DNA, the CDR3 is TGCGCCAGCACGAGAGGGGTTAATGAAAAACTGTTTTTT.